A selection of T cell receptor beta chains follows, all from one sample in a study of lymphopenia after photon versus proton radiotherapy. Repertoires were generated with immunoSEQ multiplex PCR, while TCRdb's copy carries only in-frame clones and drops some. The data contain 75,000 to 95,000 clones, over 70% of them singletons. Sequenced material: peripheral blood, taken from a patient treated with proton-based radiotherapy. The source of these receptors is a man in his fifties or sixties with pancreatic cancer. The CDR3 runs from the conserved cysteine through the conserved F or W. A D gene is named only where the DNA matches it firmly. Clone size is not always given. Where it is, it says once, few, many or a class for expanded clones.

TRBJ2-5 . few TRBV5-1 CASNLRETQYF TGCGCCAGCAACTTACGAGAGACCCAGTACTTC
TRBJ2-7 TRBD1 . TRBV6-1 CASTQWGTGLDEQYF TGTGCCAGCACCCAATGGGGGACAGGGCTTGACGAGCAGTACTTC
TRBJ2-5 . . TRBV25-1 CASSEFVGGETQYF TGTGCCAGCAGTGAATTCGTGGGGGGAGAGACCCAGTACTTC
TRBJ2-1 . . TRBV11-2 CAIEGLTYNEQFF TGTGCCATCGAGGGGTTGACCTACAATGAGCAGTTCTTC
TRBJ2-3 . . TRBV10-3 CATKGAGVSTDTQYF TGTGCCACCAAGGGGGCGGGAGTAAGCACAGATACGCAGTATTTT
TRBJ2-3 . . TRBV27 CASTKTLEGGTDTQYF TGTGCCAGCACCAAAACCCTAGAAGGAGGGACAGATACGCAGTATTTT
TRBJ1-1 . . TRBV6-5 CASSPPGGGEAFF TGTGCCAGCAGCCCCCCGGGGGGAGGGGAAGCTTTCTTT
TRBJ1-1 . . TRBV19 CASSKASPEEAFF TGTGCCAGTAGTAAGGCGTCCCCCGAGGAAGCTTTCTTT
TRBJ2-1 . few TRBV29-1 CSVEEDEQFF TGCAGCGTCGAAGAGGATGAGCAGTTCTTC
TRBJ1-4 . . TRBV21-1 CASSKYASVREKLFF TGTGCCAGCAGCAAATATGCTTCGGTCAGGGAAAAACTGTTTTTT
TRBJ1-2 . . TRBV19 CASSISDRASIYGYTF TGTGCCAGTAGTATCTCGGACCGGGCCAGTATTTATGGCTACACCTTC
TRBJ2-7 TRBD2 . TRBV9 CASSNGLAGPSYEQYF TGTGCCAGCAGCAATGGACTAGCGGGACCCTCCTACGAGCAGTACTTC
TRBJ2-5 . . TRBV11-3 CASSLGETQYF TGTGCCAGCAGCTTAGGAGAGACCCAGTACTTC
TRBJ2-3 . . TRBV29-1 CSVERGSTDTQYF TGCAGCGTTGAAAGGGGTAGCACAGATACGCAGTATTTT
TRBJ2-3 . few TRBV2 CASSAGTPGDTQYF TGTGCCAGCAGTGCCGGGACCCCGGGGGATACGCAGTATTTT
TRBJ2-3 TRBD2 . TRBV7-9 CASSWGDYQPQYF TGTGCCAGCAGCTGGGGGGACTATCAGCCCCAGTATTTT
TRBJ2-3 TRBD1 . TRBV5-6 CASSTLGTGDPSTDTQYF TGTGCCAGCAGCACGCTTGGGACAGGGGACCCTAGCACAGATACGCAGTATTTT
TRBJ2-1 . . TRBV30 CAWNSGLTNNEQFF TGTGCCTGGAATTCTGGACTTACGAACAATGAGCAGTTCTTC
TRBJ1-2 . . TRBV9 CASSEDRDYGYTF TGTGCCAGCAGCGAGGACAGAGACTATGGCTACACCTTC
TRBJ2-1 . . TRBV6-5 CASSYLGQSRNEQFF TGTGCCAGCAGTTACCTGGGACAATCACGCAATGAGCAGTTCTTC
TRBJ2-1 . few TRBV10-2 CASSAGEQFF TGCGCCAGCTCGGCTGGTGAGCAGTTCTTC
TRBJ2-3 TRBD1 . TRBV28 CASSGQGRGTDTQYF TGTGCCAGCAGTGGACAGGGAAGGGGCACAGATACGCAGTATTTT
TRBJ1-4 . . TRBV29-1 CSVQGRNEKLFF TGCAGCGTACAGGGAAGAAATGAAAAACTGTTTTTT
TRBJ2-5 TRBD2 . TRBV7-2 CASSLSAGGLETQYF TGTGCCAGCAGCTTAAGTGCGGGAGGTTTAGAGACCCAGTACTTC
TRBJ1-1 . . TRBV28 CASSLRPPGNTEAFF TGTGCCAGCAGTTTACGCCCCCCTGGGAACACTGAAGCTTTCTTT
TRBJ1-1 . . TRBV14 CASSQGTAATEAFF TGTGCCAGCAGCCAAGGGACCGCCGCCACTGAAGCTTTCTTT
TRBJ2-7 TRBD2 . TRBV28 CASSPPGTSHEQYF TGTGCCAGCAGTCCCCCCGGGACTAGCCACGAGCAGTACTTC
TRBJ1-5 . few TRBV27 CASSLRGHQPQHF TGTGCCAGCAGTTTACGGGGTCATCAGCCCCAGCATTTT
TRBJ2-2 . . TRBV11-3 CASAKTGLNTGELFF TGTGCCAGCGCTAAAACAGGCTTGAACACCGGGGAGCTGTTTTTT
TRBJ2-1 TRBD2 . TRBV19 CASSIPGASGRGNEQFF TGTGCCAGTAGTATCCCGGGTGCTAGCGGGAGGGGTAATGAGCAGTTCTTC
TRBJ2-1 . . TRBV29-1 CSVAPPRGRNNEQFF TGCAGCGTTGCCCCTCCGAGGGGACGAAACAATGAGCAGTTCTTC
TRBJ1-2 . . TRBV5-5 CASSSGGGRAGGYTF TGTGCCAGCAGCTCCGGCGGGGGTCGGGCTGGGGGCTACACCTTC
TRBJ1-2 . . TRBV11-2 CASSRNDGGDYGYTF TGTGCCAGCAGCCGTAATGACGGGGGGGACTATGGCTACACCTTC
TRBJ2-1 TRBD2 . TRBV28 CASSLSTSGQHNEQFF TGTGCCAGCAGTTTGTCGACTAGCGGCCAGCACAATGAGCAGTTCTTC
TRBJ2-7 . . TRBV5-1 CASSLDLAEMREQYF TGCGCCAGCAGCTTGGACTTAGCGGAGATGAGGGAGCAGTACTTC
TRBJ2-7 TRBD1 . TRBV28 CASSGTGGFYEQYF TGTGCCAGCAGTGGGACAGGGGGCTTCTACGAGCAGTACTTC
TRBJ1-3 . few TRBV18 CASSPVYAPDTHPGNTIYF TGTGCCAGCTCACCAGTCTACGCGCCTGACACACATCCTGGAAACACCATATATTTT
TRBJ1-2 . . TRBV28 CASSLAGTPYGYTF TGTGCCAGCAGCTTGGCCGGGACTCCCTATGGCTACACCTTC
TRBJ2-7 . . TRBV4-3 CASSESRGPGPEYEQYF TGCGCCAGCAGCGAATCCCGCGGGCCGGGCCCGGAATACGAGCAGTACTTC
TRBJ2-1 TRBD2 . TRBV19 CASSIQRLADNEQFF TGTGCCAGTAGTATACAGAGACTAGCGGACAATGAGCAGTTCTTC
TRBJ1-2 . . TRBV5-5 CASTPGGVVDYGYTF TGTGCCAGCACCCCGGGGGGGGTGGTGGACTATGGCTACACCTTC